This is a list of T cell receptor beta chains from one sample in a study of T cell responses to AZD1222 COVID-19 vaccine. Profiling relied on immunoSEQ multiplex PCR, and the TCRdb table lists in-frame clones only, not all of them. In the table there are some 150,000 clones, more than 80% of which are singletons. The specimen comprised peripheral blood, sampled 28 days after the second dose of the MenACWY control vaccine. These receptors were obtained from an adult who received the MenACWY meningococcal vaccine as a control. CDR3s include the opening cysteine and the closing phenylalanine or tryptophan. The order of the fields is CDR3 DNA, CDR3 protein, J gene, D gene, V gene, clone size, CDR3 length. D genes are given only for firm matches. Not every row has a clone size; where given, it reads once, few, many or a size class.

cdr3_nt: TGTGCCAGCAGTAGGTTACAGGCCGGCAATCAGCCCCAGCATTTT
cdr3_aa: CASSRLQAGNQPQHF
j_call: TRBJ1-5
d_call: -
v_call: TRBV27
clone_size: -
cdr3_length: 15

cdr3_nt: TGTGCCAGCAGTCCCGCACCGGGAGGGCGCACTGAAGCTTTCTTT
cdr3_aa: CASSPAPGGRTEAFF
j_call: TRBJ1-1
d_call: -
v_call: TRBV28
clone_size: -
cdr3_length: 15

cdr3_nt: TGTGCCAGCAGTTTATCCCCCGGCCGGACGGAGTATTTT
cdr3_aa: CASSLSPGRTEYF
j_call: TRBJ2-3
d_call: -
v_call: TRBV27
clone_size: -
cdr3_length: 13

cdr3_nt: TGTGCCAGCAGCCACCCCGAGGTGGTAGCGGGAGACCGGGGCACAGATACGCAGTATTTT
cdr3_aa: CASSHPEVVAGDRGTDTQYF
j_call: TRBJ2-3
d_call: TRBD2
v_call: TRBV3-1/TRBV3-2
clone_size: -
cdr3_length: 20

cdr3_nt: TGTGCCAGCAGCCCAGAGACAGGGTGGGATTATGGCTACACCTTC
cdr3_aa: CASSPETGWDYGYTF
j_call: TRBJ1-2
d_call: TRBD1
v_call: TRBV5-8
clone_size: -
cdr3_length: 15

cdr3_nt: TGCGCCAGCAGCCTATTATGGAGGGGCACCGGGGAGCTGTTTTTT
cdr3_aa: CASSLLWRGTGELFF
j_call: TRBJ2-2
d_call: -
v_call: TRBV5-1
clone_size: -
cdr3_length: 15

cdr3_nt: TGTGCCAGCAGCCTAGGAATGAGGGGGCTCGGAAACACCATATATTTT
cdr3_aa: CASSLGMRGLGNTIYF
j_call: TRBJ1-3
d_call: TRBD1
v_call: TRBV5-4
clone_size: -
cdr3_length: 16

cdr3_nt: TGTGCCAGCAGCTTATACAGCTTAGGACATGGCTACACCTTC
cdr3_aa: CASSLYSLGHGYTF
j_call: TRBJ1-2
d_call: -
v_call: TRBV7-9
clone_size: -
cdr3_length: 14

cdr3_nt: TGTGCCACCAGTGATTCCCCCGGACAGGGGCACACTGAAGCTTTCTTT
cdr3_aa: CATSDSPGQGHTEAFF
j_call: TRBJ1-1
d_call: TRBD1
v_call: TRBV24-1
clone_size: once
cdr3_length: 16

cdr3_nt: TGTGCCAGCAGCCCGAGGGTATGGGCCGGGGAGCTGTTTTTT
cdr3_aa: CASSPRVWAGELFF
j_call: TRBJ2-2
d_call: -
v_call: TRBV25-1
clone_size: -
cdr3_length: 14

cdr3_nt: TGTGCCAGCTCACCACCGTCGGGACAGGGGGCGCAGGGCTACACCTTC
cdr3_aa: CASSPPSGQGAQGYTF
j_call: TRBJ1-2
d_call: TRBD1
v_call: TRBV18
clone_size: once
cdr3_length: 16

cdr3_nt: TGTGCCAGCAGCCATTACACACCGAACACTGAAGCTTTCTTT
cdr3_aa: CASSHYTPNTEAFF
j_call: TRBJ1-1
d_call: -
v_call: TRBV14
clone_size: -
cdr3_length: 14

cdr3_nt: TGTGCCAGCATGGACCAGAGACTCGGAAACACCATATATTTT
cdr3_aa: CASMDQRLGNTIYF
j_call: TRBJ1-3
d_call: -
v_call: TRBV25-1
clone_size: few
cdr3_length: 14

cdr3_nt: TGTGCCAGCAGCTTGGGACAGAGCTCTGGGGCCAACGTCCTGACTTTC
cdr3_aa: CASSLGQSSGANVLTF
j_call: TRBJ2-6
d_call: -
v_call: TRBV5-6
clone_size: -
cdr3_length: 16

cdr3_nt: TGTGCCAGCAGCTTCGGTGTCAGGCGTACCTACGAGCAGTACTTC
cdr3_aa: CASSFGVRRTYEQYF
j_call: TRBJ2-7
d_call: -
v_call: TRBV7-9
clone_size: -
cdr3_length: 15

cdr3_nt: TGTGTCAGCACAAGGGCTTCGGGGGCACACTACGAGCAGTACTTC
cdr3_aa: CVSTRASGAHYEQYF
j_call: TRBJ2-7
d_call: -
v_call: TRBV27
clone_size: -
cdr3_length: 15

cdr3_nt: TGTGCCAGCAGCATTCATACAGGGAATTCACCCCTCCACTTT
cdr3_aa: CASSIHTGNSPLHF
j_call: TRBJ1-6
d_call: -
v_call: TRBV28
clone_size: -
cdr3_length: 14

cdr3_nt: TGCAGCGTTGAAGATCCCGGACAGGGTCCCCAGTACTTC
cdr3_aa: CSVEDPGQGPQYF
j_call: TRBJ2-5
d_call: TRBD1
v_call: TRBV29-1
clone_size: -
cdr3_length: 13

cdr3_nt: TGTGCCAGCAGTGAAGTGCCAGCGGGAGCCTTCGGGGAGCTGTTTTTT
cdr3_aa: CASSEVPAGAFGELFF
j_call: TRBJ2-2
d_call: TRBD2
v_call: TRBV25-1
clone_size: -
cdr3_length: 16

cdr3_nt: TGTGCCAGCAGTACTGATCCCGGGGGCACTGAAGCTTTCTTT
cdr3_aa: CASSTDPGGTEAFF
j_call: TRBJ1-1
d_call: -
v_call: TRBV7-9
clone_size: -
cdr3_length: 14

cdr3_nt: TGCGCCAGCAGCACGGACAGGCTGGAGGCCCAGTACTTC
cdr3_aa: CASSTDRLEAQYF
j_call: TRBJ2-5
d_call: TRBD1
v_call: TRBV5-1
clone_size: -
cdr3_length: 13

cdr3_nt: TGCGCCAGCAGCCGCGGCGGGGCAGGACTGTTTTTT
cdr3_aa: CASSRGGAGLFF
j_call: TRBJ1-4
d_call: -
v_call: TRBV4-3
clone_size: -
cdr3_length: 12

cdr3_nt: TGCAGTGCTCCGAGGGGGGGAGAAGCTTTCTTT
cdr3_aa: CSAPRGGEAFF
j_call: TRBJ1-1
d_call: -
v_call: TRBV20-1
clone_size: -
cdr3_length: 11

cdr3_nt: TGTGCCAGTAGTAAGTTCCCGGACGATTGGACCGGGGAGCTGTTTTTT
cdr3_aa: CASSKFPDDWTGELFF
j_call: TRBJ2-2
d_call: -
v_call: TRBV19
clone_size: -
cdr3_length: 16

cdr3_nt: TGTGCCAGTAGTGCCTCCAGGGATTATGTCGGCACCATATATTTT
cdr3_aa: CASSASRDYVGTIYF
j_call: TRBJ1-3
d_call: -
v_call: TRBV19
clone_size: -
cdr3_length: 15

cdr3_nt: TGTGCCAGCAGCCCGGACAGTATGATTGGGGAGCTGTTTTTT
cdr3_aa: CASSPDSMIGELFF
j_call: TRBJ2-2
d_call: -
v_call: TRBV5-4
clone_size: -
cdr3_length: 14

cdr3_nt: TGTGCCAGCAGTTACTCGAGGACTCCCTATGGCTACACCTTC
cdr3_aa: CASSYSRTPYGYTF
j_call: TRBJ1-2
d_call: -
v_call: TRBV6-5
clone_size: -
cdr3_length: 14

cdr3_nt: TGCGCCAGCAGCCCTTATTTCTTGGGTACAGGAAACTATGGCTACACCTTC
cdr3_aa: CASSPYFLGTGNYGYTF
j_call: TRBJ1-2
d_call: -
v_call: TRBV4-1
clone_size: -
cdr3_length: 17

cdr3_nt: TGTGCCTGGAGTGTACTTATGAATCAGCCCCAGCATTTT
cdr3_aa: CAWSVLMNQPQHF
j_call: TRBJ1-5
d_call: -
v_call: TRBV30
clone_size: -
cdr3_length: 13

cdr3_nt: TGTGCCAGCAGCACCTTAGTGGGCTCCTACAATGAGCAGTTCTTC
cdr3_aa: CASSTLVGSYNEQFF
j_call: TRBJ2-1
d_call: -
v_call: TRBV7-3
clone_size: -
cdr3_length: 15

cdr3_nt: TGTGCCAGCAGCTTAGGGCTAGCGGGATACGAGCAGTACTTC
cdr3_aa: CASSLGLAGYEQYF
j_call: TRBJ2-7
d_call: TRBD2
v_call: TRBV7-9
clone_size: -
cdr3_length: 14

cdr3_nt: TGTGCCAGCAGTTTTATCTGGGGAGGCTACACCTTC
cdr3_aa: CASSFIWGGYTF
j_call: TRBJ1-2
d_call: -
v_call: TRBV12-3/TRBV12-4
clone_size: -
cdr3_length: 12

cdr3_nt: TGCGCCAGCAGCTTGGAGACTAGCGGGTATAACAATGAGCAGTTCTTC
cdr3_aa: CASSLETSGYNNEQFF
j_call: TRBJ2-1
d_call: TRBD2
v_call: TRBV5-1
clone_size: -
cdr3_length: 16

cdr3_nt: TGCAGCGTCCGGGACCGAGAAAACATTCAGTACTTC
cdr3_aa: CSVRDRENIQYF
j_call: TRBJ2-4
d_call: -
v_call: TRBV29-1
clone_size: -
cdr3_length: 12

cdr3_nt: TGTGCCAGCCGGACTAGCGGGAGTAGGTACGAGCAGTACTTC
cdr3_aa: CASRTSGSRYEQYF
j_call: TRBJ2-7
d_call: TRBD2
v_call: TRBV28
clone_size: -
cdr3_length: 14

cdr3_nt: TGTGCCAGCTCACCACCGACTAGCGGGAGGGCCGCGTCCGAGCAGTACTTC
cdr3_aa: CASSPPTSGRAASEQYF
j_call: TRBJ2-7
d_call: TRBD2
v_call: TRBV18
clone_size: -
cdr3_length: 17

cdr3_nt: TGTGCCAGCAGCTGGTTGGATTGGGGCACAGATACGCAGTATTTT
cdr3_aa: CASSWLDWGTDTQYF
j_call: TRBJ2-3
d_call: -
v_call: TRBV5-6
clone_size: -
cdr3_length: 15

cdr3_nt: TGTGCCAGCAGTCTCCAATCCGGCGCAGATACGCAGTATTTT
cdr3_aa: CASSLQSGADTQYF
j_call: TRBJ2-3
d_call: -
v_call: TRBV7-3
clone_size: -
cdr3_length: 14

cdr3_nt: TGTGCCAGCAGGGCAGTTGCTCGCAATCAGCCCCAGCATTTT
cdr3_aa: CASRAVARNQPQHF
j_call: TRBJ1-5
d_call: -
v_call: TRBV6-5
clone_size: once
cdr3_length: 14

cdr3_nt: TGTGCCAGCAGCTTAGTAGCGGGGTCGGAGACCCAGTACTTC
cdr3_aa: CASSLVAGSETQYF
j_call: TRBJ2-5
d_call: TRBD2
v_call: TRBV7-9
clone_size: -
cdr3_length: 14

cdr3_nt: TGTGCCAGCAGCTCGGGACTAGCGGCCTACGAGCAGTACTTC
cdr3_aa: CASSSGLAAYEQYF
j_call: TRBJ2-7
d_call: TRBD2
v_call: TRBV7-9
clone_size: -
cdr3_length: 14

cdr3_nt: TGTGCCAGCAGCCCTGGGAGGCCAGGGAATCGATCACCCCTCCACTTT
cdr3_aa: CASSPGRPGNRSPLHF
j_call: TRBJ1-6
d_call: -
v_call: TRBV5-6
clone_size: -
cdr3_length: 16

cdr3_nt: TGTGCCAGCAGCGTAGCCGGGACTAGCTCGAAGGGGCAGTTCTTC
cdr3_aa: CASSVAGTSSKGQFF
j_call: TRBJ2-1
d_call: TRBD2
v_call: TRBV9
clone_size: once
cdr3_length: 15

cdr3_nt: TGCAGCGCCAACATCAACTATGGCTACACCTTC
cdr3_aa: CSANINYGYTF
j_call: TRBJ1-2
d_call: -
v_call: TRBV29-1
clone_size: -
cdr3_length: 11

cdr3_nt: TGTGCCAGCTCACCAGGTCAGCTGAACACTGAAGCTTTCTTT
cdr3_aa: CASSPGQLNTEAFF
j_call: TRBJ1-1
d_call: -
v_call: TRBV18
clone_size: -
cdr3_length: 14

cdr3_nt: TGTGCCAGTAGTTTCCGGGGACAGGGGGACTATGGCTACACCTTC
cdr3_aa: CASSFRGQGDYGYTF
j_call: TRBJ1-2
d_call: TRBD1
v_call: TRBV19
clone_size: -
cdr3_length: 15

cdr3_nt: TGTGCCAGTAGTAGAGGGGGCGGCTACTTCTCTGGGGCCAACGTCCTGACTTTC
cdr3_aa: CASSRGGGYFSGANVLTF
j_call: TRBJ2-6
d_call: TRBD1
v_call: TRBV19
clone_size: once
cdr3_length: 18

cdr3_nt: TGTGCCAGCAGCGCAAACGGGATGGAGACCCAGTACTTC
cdr3_aa: CASSANGMETQYF
j_call: TRBJ2-5
d_call: -
v_call: TRBV2
clone_size: -
cdr3_length: 13

cdr3_nt: TGTGCCAGCAGTCTAGGGTTCGAGCAGTACTTC
cdr3_aa: CASSLGFEQYF
j_call: TRBJ2-7
d_call: -
v_call: TRBV12-3/TRBV12-4
clone_size: -
cdr3_length: 11

cdr3_nt: TGTGCCACCAGTGATTTGGGGGGGCCGGCGGCTTTCTTT
cdr3_aa: CATSDLGGPAAFF
j_call: TRBJ1-1
d_call: -
v_call: TRBV24-1
clone_size: -
cdr3_length: 13

cdr3_nt: TGTGCCAGCAGTACAAGCTATCCTCATAATTCACCCCTCCACTTT
cdr3_aa: CASSTSYPHNSPLHF
j_call: TRBJ1-6
d_call: -
v_call: TRBV6-5
clone_size: -
cdr3_length: 15

cdr3_nt: TGCGCCAGCAGCGGGGACGGGAACACTGAAGCTTTCTTT
cdr3_aa: CASSGDGNTEAFF
j_call: TRBJ1-1
d_call: -
v_call: TRBV5-1
clone_size: -
cdr3_length: 13